The 8 T cell receptor beta chains reported below all come from one sample, sequenced in a study of blood T cell repertoires in COVID-19. Using immunoSEQ multiplex PCR, the repertoire was profiled, and TCRdb retains in-frame clones only, with some absent. In the table there are 60,000 to 75,000 clones, around 80% of which are singletons. Material for sequencing was peripheral blood. Receptor source: a man in his sixties with active or convalescent COVID-19.

This chain's CDR3 is CASSLGGGGTEAFF. The DNA of the CDR3 is TGTGCCAGCAGCTTAGGGGGCGGCGGCACTGAAGCTTTCTTT. The chain uses TRBV11-2 and TRBJ1-1; the D gene is possibly TRBD1 (5 bases). V lost 1 base and J 4 bases, leaving 10 bases between the germline ends. CDR1 and CDR2 from the germline V gene are SGHAT and FQNNGV. The CDR3 totals 14 residues. Supplemented by reference TRBV11-2 and TRBJ1-1, the full variable domain reads EAGVAQSPRYKIIEKRQSVAFWCNPISGHATLYWYQQILGQGPKLLIQFQNNGVVDDSQLPKDRFSAERLKGVDSTLKIQPAKLEDSAVYLCASSLGGGGTEAFFGQGTRLTVV.

This rearrangement joins TRBV2 to TRBJ1-1, with 7 nucleotides matching TRBD1. Germline values: CDR1 SNHLY, CDR2 FYNNEI. CDR3 length: 14 residues. Germline trimming cut 1 base from V and 1 base from J; bases unmatched to any gene: 0. The CDR3, as DNA: TGTGCCAGCAGTGAAGGGACAGGGAACACTGAAGCTTTCTTT. Translation: CASSEGTGNTEAFF.

This clone appeared a single time. Other DNA sequences in the sample encode the same CDR3. This chain connects TRBV29-1 to TRBJ2-5, with D possibly being TRBD2 (7 bases). V lost 1 base and J lost 5, with 11 bases in between. The CDR3 length is 13 residues. Germline CDR1 is SQVTM and CDR2 is ANQGSEA. This chain's CDR3 is CSVEVGGGETQYF. The CDR3 coding sequence is TGCAGCGTTGAAGTGGGAGGGGGTGAGACCCAGTACTTC.

This chain joins TRBV7-8 and TRBJ2-7; no reliable D call. The CDR3 has 15 amino acids. CDR1 is SGHVS, CDR2 FQNEAQ, per germline. V was cut by 1 base and J by 6 bases, with 16 bases left in between. The CDR3 DNA is TGTGCCAGCAGCTTAGTCGTAGGAAGAGGCGGCGAGCAGTACTTC. The encoded protein is CASSLVVGRGGEQYF. Full variable domain (remainder filled in from reference TRBV7-8 and TRBJ2-7): GAGVSQSPRYKVAKRGQDVALRCDPISGHVSLFWYQQALGQGPEFLTYFQNEAQLDKSGLPSDRFFAERPEGSVSTLKIQRTQQEDSAVYLCASSLVVGRGGEQYFGPGTRLTVT.

V is TRBV28 and J is TRBJ2-7, with D unresolved. The CDR3 has 10 residues. Germline loops: CDR1 MDHEN, CDR2 SYDVKM. The V end was cut by 8 bases, the J end by 2 bases, with 4 bases between. The CDR3 coding sequence is TGTGCCAGCGGGCCCTACGAGCAGTACTTC. Protein: CASGPYEQYF.

This rearrangement joins TRBV7-6 to TRBJ1-5; a weak D match, TRBD1 (6 bases). The CDR3 runs 14 residues. Germline CDR1 is SGHVS and CDR2 is FNYEAQ. The V and J ends lost 5 bases and 5 bases respectively, with 13 bases between them. In DNA, the CDR3 is TGTGCCAGCAGCCAAACAGGGCCCGATCAGCCCCAGCATTTT. It specifies CASSQTGPDQPQHF. Full variable domain (outside the CDR3, taken from reference TRBV7-6 and TRBJ1-5): GAGVSQSPRYKVTKRGQDVALRCDPISGHVSLYWYRQALGQGPEFLTYFNYEAQQDKSGLPNDRFSAERPEGSISTLTIQRTEQRDSAMYRCASSQTGPDQPQHFGDGTRLSIL.

The table lists this clone with a count of one. The J gene is TRBJ2-5, the V gene TRBV21-1; the table's D call of TRBD2 was not tested on the DNA. TRBV21-1 is reported as a pseudogene. This CDR3 has 15 residues. CDR3 in amino acids: CASSRSWVSQETQYF. DNA of the CDR3: TGTGCCAGCAGCCGGAGCTGGGTGAGCCAAGAGACCCAGTACTTC.

The chain couples TRBV5-1 to TRBJ2-3; D possibly corresponds to TRBD1 (6 bases). Germline CDR1 is SGHRS and CDR2 is YFSETQ. V was shortened by 4 bases and J by 7 bases, with 16 bases between the two germline ends. This CDR3 spans 14 amino acids. The CDR3, as DNA: TGCGCCAGCAGCCTCGGACAGTTTCCTTATACGCAGTATTTT. Translation: CASSLGQFPYTQYF.